The sequence of this T cell receptor (beta chain) was determined in a study of T cell clonotyping in hematopoietic cell transplantation. Looking at the study overall: Recipients' pretransplant samples followed cytoreduction. Study-wide points: Few recipient clonotypes overlapped donors; over 97% were de novo at given depth. After transplant, recipient diversity fell while pathologically expanded clonotypes grew through day 180.

Concerning this clone itself: Its antigen is still unknown.

The CDR3 has 13 amino acids. Trimming cost V 2 bases and J 5 bases, with 6 bases left between them. Per germline, CDR1 MGHDK and CDR2 SYGVNS. The time point is: recipient sample about 28 days before transplant, after cytoreduction. Blood collection times were about day -28 and days 30, 100, 180 posttransplant. Only in-frame clones appear in the TCRdb table, and some are missing; sequencing was by immunoSEQ multiplex PCR. The sample yields 25,000 to 30,000 clones, around 80% seen once. This chain uses TRBV25-1 with TRBJ2-2; D might be TRBD2 (5 bases). This clonotype was obtained from a woman in her twenties or thirties with chronic myeloid leukemia. Some clones in this sample may be carry-over from other donors' samples. The sequencing here drew on peripheral blood mononuclear cells, taken before stem cell transplant. CDR3 protein: CASSELATGELFF. The CDR3 DNA sequence: TGTGCCAGCAGTGAACTAGCTACCGGGGAGCTGTTTTTT.